The 25 T cell receptor beta chains presented below share a single source sample, sequenced in a study of T cell responses to AZD1222 COVID-19 vaccine. Here immunoSEQ multiplex PCR was the method, and the copy in TCRdb shows in-frame clones only, minus some. The table lists 70,000 to 95,000 clones, roughly 90% of them singletons. Sample: peripheral blood, taken on day 0 of MenACWY control vaccination. The receptors were sampled from an adult in good health.

The rearrangement uses TRBV6-5 and TRBJ2-4; possibly TRBD1 for D (6 bases). V was shortened by 5 bases and J by 8 bases, with 16 bases between the two germline ends. The CDR3 is 14 residues long. Germline V lookup: CDR1 MNHEY, CDR2 SVGAGI. In DNA, the CDR3 is TGTGCCAGCAGTCTACACCGGACAGCGGACATTCAGTACTTC. It encodes CASSLHRTADIQYF.

This clone came up once. The V gene is TRBV5-4, the J gene TRBJ1-3, with D perhaps TRBD1 (6 bases). CDR1 and CDR2 from the germline V gene are SGHNT and YYREEE (reference sequence). This CDR3 has 15 residues. The ends were cut back, 9 bases at V and 0 bases at J, with 16 bases in the middle. Here the CDR3 reads CATRDTARSGNTIYF. The CDR3, as DNA: TGTGCCACCCGGGACACCGCACGCTCTGGAAACACCATATATTTT.

The genes are TRBV4-1 and TRBJ1-5; 8 positions agree with TRBD1. The germline V gene has CDR1 MGHRA and CDR2 YSYEKL. V lost 0 bases and J lost 6; bases outside the gene matches: 7. This CDR3 region has 16 residues. CDR3 sequence: CASSQEDRVPTQPQHF. Written as DNA, the CDR3 is TGCGCCAGCAGCCAAGAGGACAGGGTTCCAACTCAGCCCCAGCATTTT.

The chain joins TRBV28 to TRBJ1-2; possibly TRBD1 for D (5 bases). V was clipped by 4 bases and J by 12 bases, with 15 bases between them. Germline CDR1 MDHEN, CDR2 SYDVKM. The CDR3 totals 12 residues. The CDR3 DNA reads TGTGCCAGCAGTTCGCACTCAGGGAGTCACACCTTC. It yields the protein CASSSHSGSHTF.

This clone was counted between two and nine times. V usage is TRBV13 and J usage is TRBJ2-3; a possible D gene is TRBD2 (6 bases). The CDR3 loop spans 16 amino acids. The germline CDR1 and CDR2 sequences are PRHDT and FYEKMQ (reference sequence). Between the trimmed V and J ends, which lost 5 bases and 4 bases, there was a span of 19 bases. The DNA for the CDR3 is TGTGCCAGCAGCCCCCCCTCGGACTACGCCGCAGATACGCAGTATTTT. Residues: CASSPPSDYAADTQYF.

A single count supports this clone. This rearrangement joins TRBV25-1 to TRBJ1-1; possibly TRBD1 for D (5 bases). This CDR3 has 14 amino acids. The germline gives CDR1 MGHDK, CDR2 SYGVNS. With 3 bases removed from V and 3 bases from J, the gap between germline ends came to 11 bases. The CDR3: CASSDGGWDTEAFF. The CDR3 region has the DNA TGTGCCAGCAGTGATGGGGGGTGGGACACTGAAGCTTTCTTT.

The V gene is TRBV15, the J gene TRBJ2-7, with 8 nucleotides matching TRBD2. The germline V gene encodes CDR1 LNHNV and CDR2 YYDKDF (reference sequence). The CDR3 covers 13 residues. After removal of 3 bases from V and 4 bases from J, the junction contained 2 bases not matched to a gene. CDR3 amino acids: CATSRTSAYEQYF. The CDR3 nucleotides read TGTGCCACCAGCAGGACTAGCGCTTACGAGCAGTACTTC.

The chain is built from TRBV10-3 and TRBJ1-5, with D uncertain. CDR3 length equals 15 residues. CDR1 is ENHRY and CDR2 is SYGVKD in the germline V gene. V lost 4 bases, J lost 0 bases, and 10 bases lay in between. CDR3 in amino acids: CAISVSGDSNQPQHF. The DNA of the CDR3 is TGTGCCATCAGTGTTTCCGGCGATAGCAATCAGCCCCAGCATTTT.

The J gene is TRBJ2-3, the V gene TRBV29-1, with 8 bases fitting TRBD1. The germline V gene encodes CDR1 SQVTM and CDR2 ANQGSEA. This CDR3 is built from 15 residues. Losses at the gene ends were 3 bases for V and 0 bases for J; bases not matched to a gene: 5. The CDR3: CSVDIQGDSTDTQYF. The CDR3 bases are TGCAGCGTTGACATACAGGGGGATAGCACAGATACGCAGTATTTT.

The chain uses TRBV5-5 and TRBJ2-1; tentative D call: TRBD1 (5 bases). The CDR3 loop spans 14 amino acids. Germline V CDR1 and CDR2: SGHKS, YYEKEE (reference sequence). Trimming removed 4 bases from V and 7 bases from J, with 15 bases in between. Written as DNA, the CDR3 is TGTGCCAGCAGCCCACAAATCGCAGGGAATGAGCAGTTCTTC. It encodes CASSPQIAGNEQFF.

This chain uses TRBV7-9 with TRBJ1-1; 7 bases are a match to TRBD1. This CDR3 spans 14 amino acids. J lost 4 bases, V lost 5 bases, and 7 bases had no gene match. Per the germline V gene, CDR1 is SEHNR and CDR2 is FQNEAQ (reference sequence). The CDR3 DNA sequence: TGTGCCAGCAGCCCCTCATGGGACAGCACTGAAGCTTTCTTT. This gives the protein CASSPSWDSTEAFF.

This chain links TRBV5-4 with TRBJ1-6; 9 bases line up with TRBD1. In germline, CDR1 is SGHNT, CDR2 YYREEE (reference sequence). The CDR3 is made up of 14 amino acids. V was pared by 3 bases and J by 8 bases, with 3 bases of the junction left unmatched. Written as DNA, the CDR3 is TGTGCCAGCAGCTCGGACAGGGGAGATTCACCCCTCCACTTT. Translated, it gives CASSSDRGDSPLHF.

This chain links TRBV4-1 with TRBJ1-2, with a possible D match to TRBD1 (5 bases). CDR1 is MGHRA, CDR2 YSYEKL, per germline. V lost 2 bases and J lost 4, with 17 bases in between. The CDR3 spans 16 residues. CDR3 nucleotides: TGCGCCAGCAGCCAATCGGGGAGGGGAGGAGCCTATGGCTACACCTTC. This sequence encodes CASSQSGRGGAYGYTF.

The chain is built from TRBV7-2 and TRBJ2-3; D perhaps matches TRBD2 (7 bases). Per the germline V gene, CDR1 is SGHTA and CDR2 is FQGNSA. V lost 5 bases and J 6 bases, leaving 12 bases between the germline ends. The CDR3 is 13 amino acids. CDR3 region: CASSRGAVDTQYF. CDR3 in DNA: TGTGCCAGCAGCCGGGGGGCGGTGGATACGCAGTATTTT.

This clone is a singleton in its sample. The chain recombines TRBV7-9 with TRBJ1-1; the D gene is possibly TRBD1 (6 bases). CDR1 is SEHNR, CDR2 FQNEAQ, per germline (reference sequence). The germline V and J ends were trimmed by 2 bases and 5 bases, with 12 bases remaining between them. The CDR3 is made up of 14 amino acids. CDR3 sequence: CASSLRGRLTEAFF. The DNA for the CDR3 is TGTGCCAGCAGCTTACGGGGGCGCTTAACTGAAGCTTTCTTT.

The chain employs TRBV19 and TRBJ1-2; a possible D gene is TRBD1 (5 bases). The V and J ends lost 6 bases and 3 bases respectively, with 11 bases between them. The germline CDR1 and CDR2 sequences are LNHDA and SQIVND (reference sequence). CDR3 length equals 13 residues. CDR3 protein: CASRTDSHYGYTF. The CDR3 nucleotides read TGTGCCAGTAGGACCGACAGTCACTATGGCTACACCTTC. The full variable domain, rest sourced from reference TRBV19 and TRBJ1-2, is DGGITQSPKYLFRKEGQNVTLSCEQNLNHDAMYWYRQDPGQGLRLIYYSQIVNDFQKGDIAEGYSVSREKKESFPLTVTSAQKNPTAFYLCASRTDSHYGYTFGSGTRLTVV.

This sequence joins TRBV4-3 and TRBJ1-2; D ambiguous. The CDR3 contains 13 residues. The V end was cut by 1 base, the J end by 2 bases, with 5 bases between. The germline gives CDR1 LGHNA, CDR2 YSLEER. CDR3 protein: CASSQAPNYGYTF. The CDR3 DNA sequence: TGCGCCAGCAGCCAAGCGCCCAACTATGGCTACACCTTC.

The genes are TRBV18 and TRBJ1-2; TRBD1 aligns across 8 bases. Germline CDR1 and CDR2: KGHSH and LQKENI. The CDR3 has 12 residues. V shed 3 bases and J 8 bases; nucleotides not matched to a gene: 2. CDR3 sequence reads: CASSPDRVGYTF. The DNA for the CDR3 is TGTGCCAGCTCACCGGACAGGGTCGGCTACACCTTC.

This chain links TRBV9 with TRBJ1-3; no definite D call. V gave up 0 bases and J gave up 4 bases, with 14 bases separating them. The CDR3 consists of 16 residues. Germline values: CDR1 SGDLS, CDR2 YYNGEE. CDR3 DNA sequence: TGTGCCAGCAGCGTAGCTCCAGTAGGCTCAGGAAACACCATATATTTT. Protein: CASSVAPVGSGNTIYF.

In this sample, this clone turned up once. The gene calls are TRBV21-1 and TRBJ2-7; TRBD2, as called in the table, went unchecked against the DNA. TRBV21-1 is deemed a pseudogene. The CDR3 has 17 residues. The CDR3: CASSKVSNRWGRYEQYF. The CDR3 nucleotides read TGTGCCAGCAGCAAAGTTAGCAATCGTTGGGGGAGGTACGAGCAGTACTTC.

This rearrangement joins TRBV11-3 to TRBJ2-7, with D possibly TRBD1 on 6 matching bases. Per the germline V gene, CDR1 is SGHNT and CDR2 is YENEEA. The ends were cut back, 4 bases at V and 7 bases at J, with 20 bases in the middle. The CDR3 runs 15 residues. The CDR3 is CASSYLQGSSREQYF. DNA for the CDR3: TGTGCCAGCAGCTACTTACAGGGAAGTTCGCGAGAGCAGTACTTC.

The table lists this clone with a count of one. This chain joins TRBV2 and TRBJ1-5; a possible D gene is TRBD1 (5 bases). The germline gives CDR1 SNHLY, CDR2 FYNNEI. This CDR3 region has 15 residues. Trimming pared 6 bases from V and 0 bases from J, leaving 12 bases between. This CDR3 reads CASSNQGNSNQPQHF. Here the CDR3 DNA reads TGTGCCAGCAGCAACCAGGGAAATAGCAATCAGCCCCAGCATTTT.

The chain is built from TRBV7-3 and TRBJ2-7, with TRBD1 identical over 8 bases. The CDR3 loop spans 15 amino acids. V was pared by 5 bases and J by 2 bases, with 8 bases of the junction left unmatched. Germline loops: CDR1 SGHTA, CDR2 FQGTGA. The CDR3 protein is CASSQGGTGAYEQYF. The CDR3 nucleotides read TGTGCCAGCAGCCAAGGTGGGACAGGAGCCTACGAGCAGTACTTC.

The chain couples TRBV2 to TRBJ2-1, with 8 bases aligning to TRBD2. The CDR3 length is 12 residues. V shed 10 bases, J shed 7 bases, and the junction held 6 bases outside the gene matches. Germline V gene data show CDR1 as SNHLY and CDR2 as FYNNEI. The CDR3 spells CATPRGGNEQFF. The CDR3 DNA reads TGTGCCACTCCCCGGGGGGGGAATGAGCAGTTCTTC.

The chain links TRBV6-5 to TRBJ1-5; D gene uncertain. V gave up 1 base and J gave up 5 bases, with 6 bases separating them. Germline CDR1 MNHEY, CDR2 SVGAGI. The CDR3 runs 13 residues. CDR3 bases: TGTGCCAGCAGTTACTACCCCGATCAGCCCCAGCATTTT. This codes for CASSYYPDQPQHF.